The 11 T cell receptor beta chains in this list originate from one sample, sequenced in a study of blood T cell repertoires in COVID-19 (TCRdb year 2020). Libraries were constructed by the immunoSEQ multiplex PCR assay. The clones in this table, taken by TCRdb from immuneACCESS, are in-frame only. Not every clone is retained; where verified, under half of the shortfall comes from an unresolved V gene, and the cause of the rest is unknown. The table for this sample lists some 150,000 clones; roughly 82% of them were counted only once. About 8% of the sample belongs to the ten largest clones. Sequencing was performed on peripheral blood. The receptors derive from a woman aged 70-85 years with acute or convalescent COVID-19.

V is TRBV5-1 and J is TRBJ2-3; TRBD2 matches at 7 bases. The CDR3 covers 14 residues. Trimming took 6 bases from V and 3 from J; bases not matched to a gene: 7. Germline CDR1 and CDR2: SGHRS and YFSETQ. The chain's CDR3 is CASTLAGVTDTQYF. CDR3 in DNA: TGCGCCAGCACCCTCGCGGGGGTGACAGATACGCAGTATTTT. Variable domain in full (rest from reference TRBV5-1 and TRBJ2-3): KAGVTQTPRYLIKTRGQQVTLSCSPISGHRSVSWYQQTPGQGLQFLFEYFSETQRNKGNFPGRFSGRQFSNSRSEMNVSTLELGDSALYLCASTLAGVTDTQYFGPGTRLTVL.

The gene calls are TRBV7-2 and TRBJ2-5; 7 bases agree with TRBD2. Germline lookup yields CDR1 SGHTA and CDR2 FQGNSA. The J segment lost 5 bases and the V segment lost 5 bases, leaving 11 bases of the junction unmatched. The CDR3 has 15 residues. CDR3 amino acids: CASSPLARGEETQYF. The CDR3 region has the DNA TGTGCCAGCAGCCCCTTGGCACGGGGGGAGGAGACCCAGTACTTC.

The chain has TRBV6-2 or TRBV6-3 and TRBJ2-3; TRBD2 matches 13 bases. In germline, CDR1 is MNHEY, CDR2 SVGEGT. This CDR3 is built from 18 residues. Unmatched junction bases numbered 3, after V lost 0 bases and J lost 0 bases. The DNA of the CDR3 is TGTGCCAGCAGTTACTCAAGGACTAGCGGGAGAAGCACAGATACGCAGTATTTT. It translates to CASSYSRTSGRSTDTQYF.

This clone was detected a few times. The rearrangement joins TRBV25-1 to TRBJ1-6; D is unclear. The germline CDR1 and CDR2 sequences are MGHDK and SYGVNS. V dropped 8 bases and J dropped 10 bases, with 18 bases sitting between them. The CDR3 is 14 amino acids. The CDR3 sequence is CASRADSGFSPLHF. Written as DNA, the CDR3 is TGTGCCAGCCGGGCGGACTCGGGGTTCTCACCCCTCCACTTT.

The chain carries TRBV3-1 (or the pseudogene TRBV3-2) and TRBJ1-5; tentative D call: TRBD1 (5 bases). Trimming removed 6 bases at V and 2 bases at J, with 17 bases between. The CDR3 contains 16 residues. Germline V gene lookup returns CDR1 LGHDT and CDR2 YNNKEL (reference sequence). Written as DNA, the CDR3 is TGTGCCAGCAGTCACGGATTGGCCAGGGGCAATCAGCCCCAGCATTTT. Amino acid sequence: CASSHGLARGNQPQHF.

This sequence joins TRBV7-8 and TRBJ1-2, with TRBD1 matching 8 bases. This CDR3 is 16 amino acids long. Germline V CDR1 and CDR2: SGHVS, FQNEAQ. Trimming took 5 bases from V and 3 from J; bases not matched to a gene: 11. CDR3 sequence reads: CASSREGRGQDYGYTF. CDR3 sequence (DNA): TGTGCCAGCAGCCGGGAGGGCAGGGGGCAGGACTATGGCTACACCTTC.

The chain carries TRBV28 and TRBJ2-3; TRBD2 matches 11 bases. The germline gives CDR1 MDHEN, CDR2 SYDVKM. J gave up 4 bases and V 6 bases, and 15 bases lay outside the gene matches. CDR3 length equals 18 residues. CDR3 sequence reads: CASRRQGMTSGESDTQYF. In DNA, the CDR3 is TGTGCCAGCAGACGACAGGGTATGACTAGCGGGGAATCAGATACGCAGTATTTT.

The CDR3 coding sequence is TGTGCCAGCAGTTTCCGGAGGATGAACACTGAAGCTTTCTTT. Its protein product is CASSFRRMNTEAFF. The chain combines TRBV28 with TRBJ1-1; D gene unclear. The V end was cut by 3 bases, the J end by 0 bases, with 8 bases between. Germline V gene sequence: CDR1 MDHEN, CDR2 SYDVKM. CDR3 length equals 14 residues.

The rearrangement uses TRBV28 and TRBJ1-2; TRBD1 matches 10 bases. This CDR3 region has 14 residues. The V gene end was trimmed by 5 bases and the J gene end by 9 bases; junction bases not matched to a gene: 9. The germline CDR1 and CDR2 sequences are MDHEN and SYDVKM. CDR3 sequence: CASSLPGTGVSYTF. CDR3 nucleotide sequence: TGTGCCAGCAGTCTCCCCGGGACAGGGGTGAGCTACACCTTC.

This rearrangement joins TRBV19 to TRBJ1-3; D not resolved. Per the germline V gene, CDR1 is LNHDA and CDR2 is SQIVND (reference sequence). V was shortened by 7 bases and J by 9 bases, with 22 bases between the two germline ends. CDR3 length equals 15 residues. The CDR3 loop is CASTPLMATPGTIYF. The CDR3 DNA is TGTGCCAGTACTCCTCTTATGGCCACCCCGGGCACCATATATTTT.

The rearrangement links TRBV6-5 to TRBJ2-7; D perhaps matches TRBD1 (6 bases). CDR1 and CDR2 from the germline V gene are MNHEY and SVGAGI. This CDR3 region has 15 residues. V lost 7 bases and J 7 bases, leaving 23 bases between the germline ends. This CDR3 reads CASTKGGSGQREQYF. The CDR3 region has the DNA TGTGCCAGCACTAAAGGGGGTTCGGGACAACGGGAGCAGTACTTC.